This T cell receptor (beta chain) was profiled in a study of T cell responses to AZD1222 COVID-19 vaccine. Libraries were prepared by immunoSEQ multiplex PCR; TCRdb keeps only in-frame clonotypes and omits some of them. In the table there are about 140,000 clones, about 92% of which are singletons. This clone occurred once. Trimming removed 3 bases at V and 10 bases at J, with 13 bases between. This CDR3 comprises 12 residues. Germline loops: CDR1 DFQATT, CDR2 SNEGSKA (reference sequence). This receptor was identified in an adult who had recovered from COVID-19. The chain recombines TRBV20-1 with TRBJ2-1; possibly TRBD2 for D (6 bases). Here the sequenced sample was peripheral blood, taken after recovery from COVID-19. CDR3 bases: TGCAGTGCTAGTCCAATAGCGGAAGAGCAGTTCTTC. Its protein is CSASPIAEEQFF.